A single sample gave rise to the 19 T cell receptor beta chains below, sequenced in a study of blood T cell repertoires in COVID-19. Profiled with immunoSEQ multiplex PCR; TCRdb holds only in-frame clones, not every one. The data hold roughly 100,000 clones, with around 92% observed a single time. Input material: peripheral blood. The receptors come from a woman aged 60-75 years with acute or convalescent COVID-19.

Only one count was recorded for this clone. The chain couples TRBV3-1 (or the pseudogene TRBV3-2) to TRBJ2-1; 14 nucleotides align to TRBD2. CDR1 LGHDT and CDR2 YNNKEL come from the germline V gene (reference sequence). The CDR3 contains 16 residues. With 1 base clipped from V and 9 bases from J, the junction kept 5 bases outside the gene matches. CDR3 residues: CASSQAGTSGSREQFF. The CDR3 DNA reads TGTGCCAGCAGCCAAGCCGGGACTAGCGGGAGTCGTGAGCAGTTCTTC.

In DNA form, the CDR3 reads TGTGCCAGCAGCCGACACAATGGACTAGCGGGAGCCAATGAGCAGTTCTTC. Translated, it gives CASSRHNGLAGANEQFF. The chain uses TRBV6-6 and TRBJ2-1; 13 bases map to TRBD2. This CDR3 region has 17 residues. V trimming: 6 bases; J trimming: 6 bases; junction bases outside the gene matches: 11. CDR1 is MNHNY, CDR2 SVGAGI, per germline (reference sequence).

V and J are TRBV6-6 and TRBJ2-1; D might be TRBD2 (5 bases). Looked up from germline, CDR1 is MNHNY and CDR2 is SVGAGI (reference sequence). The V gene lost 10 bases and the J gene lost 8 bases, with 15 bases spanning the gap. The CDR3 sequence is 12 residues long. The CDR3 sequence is CANARERHEQFF. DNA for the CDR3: TGTGCCAACGCCCGGGAACGCCATGAGCAGTTCTTC.

Here the CDR3 reads CAWSPGSAAGNTIYF. The CDR3 DNA sequence: TGTGCCTGGAGCCCCGGGTCGGCGGCGGGAAACACCATATATTTT. J is TRBJ1-3 and V is TRBV30; D not certain. Trimming stripped 3 bases from V and 4 bases from J, with 16 bases between. Germline V gives CDR1 GTSNPN, CDR2 SVGIG (reference sequence). The CDR3 has 15 amino acids.

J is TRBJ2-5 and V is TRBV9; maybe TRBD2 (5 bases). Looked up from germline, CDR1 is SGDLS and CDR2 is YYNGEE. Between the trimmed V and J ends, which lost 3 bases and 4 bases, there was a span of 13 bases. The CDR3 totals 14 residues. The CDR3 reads CASSAGGWGETQYF. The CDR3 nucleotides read TGTGCCAGCAGCGCCGGAGGCTGGGGAGAGACCCAGTACTTC.

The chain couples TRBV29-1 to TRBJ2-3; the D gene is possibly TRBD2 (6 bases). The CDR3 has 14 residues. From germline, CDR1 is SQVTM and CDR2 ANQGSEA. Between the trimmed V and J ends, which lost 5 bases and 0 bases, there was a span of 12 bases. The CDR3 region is CSVFERASTDTQYF. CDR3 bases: TGCAGCGTTTTTGAGCGGGCCAGCACAGATACGCAGTATTTT.

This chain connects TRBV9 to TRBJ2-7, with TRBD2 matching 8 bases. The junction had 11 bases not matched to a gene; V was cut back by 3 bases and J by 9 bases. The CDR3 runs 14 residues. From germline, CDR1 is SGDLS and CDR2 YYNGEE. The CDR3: CASSADGAGGGQYF. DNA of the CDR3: TGTGCCAGCAGCGCCGACGGGGCGGGAGGTGGGCAGTACTTC.

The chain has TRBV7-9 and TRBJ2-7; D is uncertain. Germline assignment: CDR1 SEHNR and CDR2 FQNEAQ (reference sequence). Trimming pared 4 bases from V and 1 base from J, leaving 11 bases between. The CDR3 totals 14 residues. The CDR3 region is CASSSSAASYEQYF. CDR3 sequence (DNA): TGTGCCAGCAGCTCCTCGGCGGCTTCCTACGAGCAGTACTTC.

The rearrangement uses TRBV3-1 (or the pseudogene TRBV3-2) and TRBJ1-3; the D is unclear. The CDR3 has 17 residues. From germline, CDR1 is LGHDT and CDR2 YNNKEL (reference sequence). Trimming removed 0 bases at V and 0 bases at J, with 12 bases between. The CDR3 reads CASSQDLTSRSGNTIYF. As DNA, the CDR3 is TGTGCCAGCAGCCAAGACCTGACATCTCGCTCTGGAAACACCATATATTTT.

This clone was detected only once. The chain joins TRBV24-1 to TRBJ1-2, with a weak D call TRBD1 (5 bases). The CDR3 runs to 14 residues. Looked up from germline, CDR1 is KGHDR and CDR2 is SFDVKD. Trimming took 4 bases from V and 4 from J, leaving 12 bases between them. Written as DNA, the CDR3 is TGTGCCACCAGTGACCCAGACAGCAGCTATGGCTACACCTTC. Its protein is CATSDPDSSYGYTF.

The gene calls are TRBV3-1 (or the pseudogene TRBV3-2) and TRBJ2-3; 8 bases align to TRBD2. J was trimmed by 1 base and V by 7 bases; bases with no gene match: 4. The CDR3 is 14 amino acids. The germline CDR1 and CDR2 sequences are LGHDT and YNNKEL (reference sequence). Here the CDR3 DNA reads TGTGCCAGCACCCTCGGGGGGGGCACAGATACGCAGTATTTT. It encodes CASTLGGGTDTQYF.

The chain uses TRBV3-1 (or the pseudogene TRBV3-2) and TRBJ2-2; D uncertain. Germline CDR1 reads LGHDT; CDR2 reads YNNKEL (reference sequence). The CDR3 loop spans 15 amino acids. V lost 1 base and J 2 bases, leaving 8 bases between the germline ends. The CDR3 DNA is TGTGCCAGCAGCCAAGTCCTCCTAAACACCGGGGAGCTGTTTTTT. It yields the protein CASSQVLLNTGELFF.

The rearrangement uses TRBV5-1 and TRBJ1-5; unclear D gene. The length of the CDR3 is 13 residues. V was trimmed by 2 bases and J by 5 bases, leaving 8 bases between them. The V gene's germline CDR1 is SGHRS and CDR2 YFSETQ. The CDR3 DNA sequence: TGCGCCAGCAGCTTAGATCGAGATCAGCCCCAGCATTTT. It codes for CASSLDRDQPQHF.

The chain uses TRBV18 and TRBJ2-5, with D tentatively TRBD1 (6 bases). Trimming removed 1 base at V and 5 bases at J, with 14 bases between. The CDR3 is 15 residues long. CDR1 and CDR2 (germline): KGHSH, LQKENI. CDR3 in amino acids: CASSPRMGAGETQYF. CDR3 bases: TGTGCCAGCTCACCACGGATGGGGGCAGGGGAGACCCAGTACTTC.

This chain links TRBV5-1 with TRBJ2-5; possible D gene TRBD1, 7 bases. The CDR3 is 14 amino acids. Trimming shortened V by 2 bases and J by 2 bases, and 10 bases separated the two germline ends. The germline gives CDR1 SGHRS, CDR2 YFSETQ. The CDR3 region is CASSFSGGQETQYF. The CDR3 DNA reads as TGCGCCAGCAGCTTCTCAGGGGGGCAAGAGACCCAGTACTTC.

The CDR3 is CASKGGGVWTGELFF. The DNA for the CDR3 is TGTGCCAGCAAAGGGGGGGGAGTTTGGACCGGGGAGCTGTTTTTT. This chain joins TRBV6-5 and TRBJ2-2; a weak D match, TRBD2 (7 bases). Germline V lookup: CDR1 MNHEY, CDR2 SVGAGI. With 7 bases removed from V and 5 bases from J, the gap between germline ends came to 17 bases. CDR3 length equals 15 residues.

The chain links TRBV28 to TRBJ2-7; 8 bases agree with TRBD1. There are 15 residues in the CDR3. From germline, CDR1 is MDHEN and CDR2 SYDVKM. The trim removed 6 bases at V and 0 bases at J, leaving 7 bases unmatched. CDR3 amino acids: CASRAGGGSSYEQYF. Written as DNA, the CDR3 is TGTGCCAGCAGGGCAGGGGGCGGAAGCTCCTACGAGCAGTACTTC.

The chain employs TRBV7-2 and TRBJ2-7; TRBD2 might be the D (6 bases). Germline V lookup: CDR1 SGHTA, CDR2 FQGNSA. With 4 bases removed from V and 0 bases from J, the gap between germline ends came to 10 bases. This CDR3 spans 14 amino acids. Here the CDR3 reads CASSSRRGSYEQYV. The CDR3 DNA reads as TGTGCCAGCAGCTCCCGGCGGGGCTCCTACGAGCAGTACGTC.

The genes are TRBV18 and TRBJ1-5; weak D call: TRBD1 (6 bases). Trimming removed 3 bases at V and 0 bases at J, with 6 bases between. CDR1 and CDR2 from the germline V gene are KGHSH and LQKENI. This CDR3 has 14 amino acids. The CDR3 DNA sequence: TGTGCCAGCTCACCGGACAGTAGCAATCAGCCCCAGCATTTT. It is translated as CASSPDSSNQPQHF.